These 8 T cell receptor beta chains were sequenced from one sample in a study of blood T cell repertoires in COVID-19. TCRdb keeps only in-frame clones here, not all; method: immunoSEQ multiplex PCR. The repertoire holds approximately 400,000 clones, with around 87% as singletons. The sample taken for sequencing was PBMCs or T cells enriched from blood (not recorded which). The source of these receptors is a man aged 30 to 45 who had recovered from COVID-19.

The chain has TRBV4-3 and TRBJ1-2; D is ambiguous. The V gene lost 0 bases and the J gene lost 7 bases, with 12 bases spanning the gap. Germline assignment: CDR1 LGHNA and CDR2 YSLEER. The CDR3 has 14 residues. The CDR3 sequence: CASSQDQKGVGYTF. The CDR3 DNA is TGCGCCAGCAGCCAAGATCAGAAGGGAGTTGGCTACACCTTC.

This chain uses TRBV4-3 with TRBJ1-2; D not resolved. V shed 1 base and J shed 8 bases, with 17 bases lying between them. Germline-derived CDR1 and CDR2 are LGHNA and YSLEER. The CDR3 is 15 amino acids. Here the CDR3 reads CASSQVERGGKGYTF. For the CDR3, the DNA is TGCGCCAGCAGCCAAGTTGAACGAGGAGGGAAAGGCTACACCTTC.

The CDR3 sequence is CAWTRTGGNQPQHF. The CDR3 DNA follows: TGTGCCTGGACTAGGACAGGGGGCAATCAGCCCCAGCATTTT. The rearrangement links TRBV30 to TRBJ1-5, with TRBD1 identical over 9 bases. Germline CDR1 is GTSNPN and CDR2 is SVGIG (reference sequence). The CDR3 covers 14 residues. The J segment lost 2 bases and the V segment lost 4 bases, leaving 3 bases of the junction unmatched.

The genes are TRBV6-5 and TRBJ2-2; TRBD1 matches 10 bases. The CDR3 runs 16 residues. V lost 3 bases to trimming and J lost 8 bases; unmatched junction nucleotides: 9. Germline V lookup: CDR1 MNHEY, CDR2 SVGAGI. The CDR3 spells CASSYPRQGASGELFF. CDR3 coding DNA: TGTGCCAGCAGTTATCCCAGACAGGGGGCATCAGGGGAGCTGTTTTTT.

The chain couples TRBV19 to TRBJ2-1; 9 bases line up with TRBD2. The J segment lost 5 bases and the V segment lost 2 bases, leaving 7 bases of the junction unmatched. This CDR3 region has 16 residues. The germline gives CDR1 LNHDA, CDR2 SQIVND (reference sequence). CDR3 residues: CASSIKEAGGDNEQFF. The CDR3 bases are TGTGCCAGTAGTATAAAGGAAGCGGGGGGTGACAATGAGCAGTTCTTC.

This clone was recorded only once. This chain links TRBV3-1 (or the pseudogene TRBV3-2) with TRBJ2-1, with no clear D. Germline-derived CDR1 and CDR2 are LGHDT and YNNKEL (reference sequence). This CDR3 comprises 13 residues. Trimming took 4 bases from V and 5 from J, leaving 9 bases between them. The CDR3 is CASSPDWNNEQFF. The CDR3 region has the DNA TGTGCCAGCAGCCCTGACTGGAACAATGAGCAGTTCTTC.

The CDR3 DNA reads as TGCAGCGTCGCCGGCCCCGGGACAGGGGGCGTCCCCTATGGCTACACCTTC. As protein: CSVAGPGTGGVPYGYTF. V gene TRBV29-1 combines with J gene TRBJ1-2, with TRBD1 identical over 12 bases. V gave up 6 bases and J gave up 4 bases; unmatched junction bases: 15. Germline V gives CDR1 SQVTM, CDR2 ANQGSEA. The CDR3 length is 17 residues.

The chain has TRBV6-5 and TRBJ2-2, with a weak D call TRBD2 (5 bases). The V and J ends lost 7 bases and 6 bases respectively, with 15 bases between them. CDR3 length: 14 residues. In germline, CDR1 is MNHEY, CDR2 SVGAGI. This chain's CDR3 is CASMRAQIAGELFF. The CDR3 DNA is TGTGCCAGCATGAGGGCGCAGATAGCCGGGGAGCTGTTTTTT.